Sequencing of this T cell receptor beta chain was carried out in a study of T cell repertoires in cytomegalovirus infection. Study-level information: Indications came from public TCR beta signatures; they pointed to CMV infection and to a matching HLA type. Study results and caveats: Summed public TCR beta family frequency identified CMV carriers bearing the relevant HLA. The ex vivo response was dominated by HLA-C-restricted CMV-specific TCR beta clonotypes.

This clonotype was seen a few times. Its antigen is unknown. Germline-derived CDR1 and CDR2 are ENHRY and SYGVKD. V gave up 2 bases and J gave up 7 bases, with 17 bases separating them. CDR3 length equals 15 residues. TCRdb called the reads again in MiXCR, with one record for every CDR3 protein. The sample gives some 270,000 distinct CDR3 sequences, about 15% of which show up once; roughly 50% is in the top ten. Input material: CD8+ T cells from PBMCs. V usage is TRBV10-3 and J usage is TRBJ1-2; D uncertain. The clonotype originates from a human donor in good health (CMV status not recorded). Some clones in this sample may be carry-over from other donors' samples. CDR3 nucleotide sequence: TGTGCCATCAGTGAGACATGGCGGTTTAGGAGTGGCTACACCTTC. This translates into CAISETWRFRSGYTF.